This TCR beta chain appears in the sequencing data of a study of blood T cells in healthy people across ages. This CDR3 is 13 amino acids long. Germline assignment: CDR1 LGHNA and CDR2 YSLEER. The V gene lost 2 bases and the J gene lost 10 bases, with 12 bases spanning the gap. Whole-study results and caveats: Researchers deemed the diversity estimates from one million T cells underestimates. Unsorted PBMCs blocked a conclusive comparison of naive and antigen-experienced cells. Significant beta diversity loss was already apparent by age approximately 40, declining roughly linearly.

A note on this clonotype: Its antigen is not known.

The second PCR ran about 6 to 12 cycles with a sample-barcoded 5' primer and J-beta primers. Each CDR3 protein is one row after TCRdb ran MiXCR on the 5' RACE reads. The sample carries around 400,000 distinct CDR3 sequences, approximately 52% recorded once. Every participating donor contributed roughly 9.6 milliliters of peripheral blood through a draw. The rearrangement joins TRBV4-3 to TRBJ2-1, with D possibly matching TRBD2 (7 bases). The source material was blood. This receptor was taken from a man in his sixties in good health. CDR3 nucleotide sequence: TGCGCCAGCAGCCAATCCTCGGGGGGCGAGCAGTTCTTC. Amino acid sequence: CASSQSSGGEQFF.